These 17 T cell receptor beta chains were all obtained from the same sample, sequenced in a study of T cell responses to AZD1222 COVID-19 vaccine. TCRdb keeps only in-frame clones here, not all; method: immunoSEQ multiplex PCR. Found here are roughly 150,000 clones, 94% of them singletons; the top ten hold about 4.6%. Sequencing used peripheral blood, obtained 28 days after the second AZD1222 dose. These receptors were collected from an adult who received the AZD1222 COVID-19 vaccine.

This chain links TRBV14 with TRBJ2-7; D ambiguous. CDR1 and CDR2 from the germline V gene are SGHDN and FVKESK. This CDR3 has 12 residues. Trimming took off 4 bases at V and 4 bases at J, with 8 bases between the two ends. The CDR3 sequence is CASSPVGYEQYF. DNA for the CDR3: TGTGCCAGCAGCCCCGTGGGTTACGAGCAGTACTTC.

As regards this clone: The sample carries other DNA sequences with the same CDR3. The rearrangement uses TRBV30 and TRBJ1-5, with D unresolved. The CDR3 is 13 residues long. The V end was cut by 0 bases, the J end by 0 bases, with 3 bases between. Germline CDR1 reads GTSNPN; CDR2 reads SVGIG (reference sequence). In DNA form, the CDR3 reads TGTGCCTGGAGTGTCCTTAGCAATCAGCCCCAGCATTTT. It encodes CAWSVLSNQPQHF.

The genes are TRBV2 and TRBJ2-7, with TRBD2 matching 10 bases. CDR3 length: 14 amino acids. V shed 10 bases and J 0 bases; nucleotides not matched to a gene: 6. CDR1 and CDR2 (germline): SNHLY, FYNNEI. CDR3 region: CATGTSVDSYEQYF. The CDR3 DNA reads TGTGCCACCGGGACTAGCGTAGACTCCTACGAGCAGTACTTC.

Only a few counts were recorded for this clone. The genes are TRBV2 and TRBJ2-7, with D perhaps TRBD1 or TRBD2 (5 bases each). Per germline, CDR1 SNHLY and CDR2 FYNNEI. The CDR3 sequence is 16 residues long. V shed 7 bases and J shed 0 bases, with 19 bases lying between them. The CDR3 bases are TGTGCCAGCATGACTTATCCGGGGCGGACCTCCTACGAGCAGTACTTC. Translated: CASMTYPGRTSYEQYF.

This chain uses TRBV13 with TRBJ2-7, with 9 bases lining up with TRBD2. Germline-derived CDR1 and CDR2 are PRHDT and FYEKMQ (reference sequence). Trimming removed 0 bases from V and 4 bases from J; junction bases left unmatched: 7. The CDR3 covers 16 residues. The CDR3 DNA reads TGTGCCAGCAGCTTAGGCCGACTAGCGGTGACATACGAGCAGTACTTC. Translation: CASSLGRLAVTYEQYF.

The rearrangement uses TRBV28 and TRBJ2-7; TRBD1 matches 9 bases. Germline CDR1 and CDR2: MDHEN and SYDVKM. After removal of 2 bases from V and 2 bases from J, the junction contained 4 bases not matched to a gene. The CDR3 is 15 residues long. CDR3 sequence: CASSLGGQGPYEQYF. Written as DNA, the CDR3 is TGTGCCAGCAGTTTAGGGGGACAGGGCCCCTACGAGCAGTACTTC.

The V gene is TRBV4-3, the J gene TRBJ2-3; D not certain. Per germline, CDR1 LGHNA and CDR2 YSLEER. Trimming cost V 3 bases and J 5 bases, with 18 bases left between them. There are 16 residues in the CDR3. The CDR3 nucleotides read TGCGCCAGCAGCCACCTCGGACGGAGTTCCCAAGATACGCAGTATTTT. The encoded protein is CASSHLGRSSQDTQYF.

V is TRBV5-6 and J is TRBJ2-2, with 9 positions matching TRBD2. The CDR3 contains 16 residues. With V trimmed by 2 bases and J by 3 bases, 5 bases remained unmatched. Per germline, CDR1 SGHDT and CDR2 YYEEEE. This CDR3 reads CASSFSGSYYTGELFF. The CDR3, as DNA: TGTGCCAGCAGCTTTAGCGGGAGCTATTACACCGGGGAGCTGTTTTTT.

The genes are TRBV28 and TRBJ2-3; perhaps TRBD2 as D (6 bases). This CDR3 comprises 16 residues. The V and J ends lost 3 bases and 2 bases respectively, with 15 bases between them. Germline V gives CDR1 MDHEN, CDR2 SYDVKM. The CDR3, as DNA: TGTGCCAGCAGTTTTTACGACGGAGGGGTCACAGATACGCAGTATTTT. Translating it yields CASSFYDGGVTDTQYF.

V usage is TRBV11-3 and J usage is TRBJ2-3; TRBD2 matches 8 bases. CDR1 and CDR2 from the germline V gene are SGHNT and YENEEA. V lost 5 bases to trimming and J lost 1 base; unmatched junction nucleotides: 8. This CDR3 contains 16 residues. CDR3 DNA: TGTGCCAGCAGCCCGGGCGGGGGGCTGGGCACAGATACGCAGTATTTT. It is translated as CASSPGGGLGTDTQYF.

The CDR3 DNA is TGTGCCAGCAGCTCTACTAGGTTTCGGGGCTCGTCCTACGAGCAGTACTTC. Translated, it gives CASSSTRFRGSSYEQYF. The J gene is TRBJ2-7, the V gene TRBV6-2 or TRBV6-3; D is possibly TRBD1 or TRBD2 (5 bases each). Per germline, CDR1 MNHEY and CDR2 SVGEGT. With 6 bases removed from V and 1 base from J, the gap between germline ends came to 22 bases. The CDR3 is made up of 17 amino acids.

The sample holds a few counts of this clone. The chain recombines TRBV14 with TRBJ1-1, with 9 bases matching TRBD1. The length of the CDR3 is 15 residues. Germline trimming cut 2 bases from V and 3 bases from J; bases unmatched to any gene: 4. Per the germline V gene, CDR1 is SGHDN and CDR2 is FVKESK. DNA of the CDR3: TGTGCCAGCAGCCAAACAGGGGGCGGTTACACTGAAGCTTTCTTT. This sequence encodes CASSQTGGGYTEAFF.

The chain is built from TRBV19 and TRBJ2-7; 10 bases agree with TRBD2. Looked up from germline, CDR1 is LNHDA and CDR2 is SQIVND (reference sequence). Trimming removed 5 bases from V and 3 bases from J; junction bases left unmatched: 7. The CDR3 runs to 15 residues. CDR3 coding DNA: TGTGCCAGTAGTGGGACTAGCGAAGGCTTCTACGAGCAGTACTTC. This translates into CASSGTSEGFYEQYF.

The chain couples TRBV7-2 to TRBJ2-3; D is uncertain. This CDR3 region has 15 residues. CDR1 and CDR2 from the germline V gene are SGHTA and FQGNSA. The V gene lost 1 base and the J gene lost 2 bases, with 10 bases spanning the gap. The CDR3 loop is CASSLDGRITDTQYF. The CDR3, as DNA: TGTGCCAGCAGCTTAGATGGCAGAATCACAGATACGCAGTATTTT.

The rearrangement links TRBV18 to TRBJ1-1, with a weak D call TRBD1 (5 bases). Germline V gives CDR1 KGHSH, CDR2 LQKENI. This CDR3 has 13 residues. V was trimmed by 2 bases and J by 3 bases, leaving 7 bases between them. The CDR3 DNA sequence: TGTGCCAGCTCACCAGGGGCGGACACTGAAGCTTTCTTT. Its translation is CASSPGADTEAFF.

V and J are TRBV11-2 and TRBJ2-1, with TRBD1 as a possible D gene (6 bases). Trimming shortened V by 3 bases and J by 0 bases, and 15 bases separated the two germline ends. CDR3 length: 17 residues. The germline gives CDR1 SGHAT, CDR2 FQNNGV. The CDR3 sequence is CASSLDLQGFSYNEQFF. Written as DNA, the CDR3 is TGTGCCAGCAGCTTGGACCTACAGGGATTCTCCTACAATGAGCAGTTCTTC. Combining the CDR3 with reference TRBV11-2 and TRBJ2-1 gives the whole variable domain EAGVAQSPRYKIIEKRQSVAFWCNPISGHATLYWYQQILGQGPKLLIQFQNNGVVDDSQLPKDRFSAERLKGVDSTLKIQPAKLEDSAVYLCASSLDLQGFSYNEQFFGPGTRLTVL.

With respect to this clone: Other DNA sequences of this sample code for an identical CDR3. V and J are TRBV18 and TRBJ1-1, with D unresolved. V lost 1 base and J 2 bases, leaving 5 bases between the germline ends. This CDR3 is 13 amino acids long. Per germline, CDR1 KGHSH and CDR2 LQKENI. The CDR3 loop reads CASSPQGNTEAFF. CDR3 coding DNA: TGTGCCAGCTCACCACAGGGTAACACTGAAGCTTTCTTT.